This T cell receptor (beta chain) was sequenced during a study of OX40 agonist ivuxolimab in advanced cancers. Study background: Partial responses occurred in three patients (one hepatocellular carcinoma, two cutaneous melanoma). Study-wide results and caveats: No determination was made of the antigen specificity of the expanded peripheral T cells. CD4+ T cells averaged fewer expanded clones than CD8+ T cells. Low clonal expansion, among the lowest seen, marked partial responders at 0.1-3.0 mg/kg.

The table lists this clone with a count of one. Its antigen is still unknown. The method was immunoSEQ multiplex PCR; TCRdb's version includes in-frame clones alone and lacks a portion of them. This repertoire shows approximately 60,000 clones, 91% found once; its top ten account for roughly 12%. Germline CDR1 reads SGHAT; CDR2 reads FQNNGV. This CDR3 comprises 12 residues. The V gene lost 5 bases and the J gene lost 5 bases, with 8 bases spanning the gap. Sequencing was performed on CD4+ or CD8+ T cells sorted from blood, taken in a trial of the OX40 agonist ivuxolimab. The chain combines TRBV11-2 with TRBJ2-3, with no clear D. This sequence was found in an adult with an advanced solid tumor such as melanoma, head and neck, liver or kidney cancer. CDR3 sequence reads: CASSIAGDTQYF. CDR3 bases: TGTGCCAGCAGCATAGCAGGAGATACGCAGTATTTT.